This T cell receptor (beta chain) was captured by sequencing in a study of T cell repertoires in cytomegalovirus infection. Remarks on this clonotype: Its antigen remains unknown.

TCRdb used MiXCR to reprocess the reads, holding one entry per CDR3 protein. The table records around 99,000 distinct CDR3 sequences, approximately 28% of them present only once. CDR1 and CDR2 from the germline V gene are MNHEY and SMNVEV (reference sequence). This CDR3 contains 15 residues. The J segment lost 4 bases and the V segment lost 6 bases, leaving 7 bases of the junction unmatched. Sample: CD8+ T cells from cultured PBMCs, taken from culture after CMV antigen stimulation. This chain joins TRBV27 and TRBJ2-1, with 9 bases that match TRBD2. This sequence originates from a human donor in good health (CMV status not recorded). Some clones in this sample may be carry-over from other donors' samples. CDR3 sequence reads: CASSSGTSTYNEQFF. The CDR3 region has the DNA TGTGCCAGCAGCTCCGGGACTAGCACATACAATGAGCAGTTCTTC.